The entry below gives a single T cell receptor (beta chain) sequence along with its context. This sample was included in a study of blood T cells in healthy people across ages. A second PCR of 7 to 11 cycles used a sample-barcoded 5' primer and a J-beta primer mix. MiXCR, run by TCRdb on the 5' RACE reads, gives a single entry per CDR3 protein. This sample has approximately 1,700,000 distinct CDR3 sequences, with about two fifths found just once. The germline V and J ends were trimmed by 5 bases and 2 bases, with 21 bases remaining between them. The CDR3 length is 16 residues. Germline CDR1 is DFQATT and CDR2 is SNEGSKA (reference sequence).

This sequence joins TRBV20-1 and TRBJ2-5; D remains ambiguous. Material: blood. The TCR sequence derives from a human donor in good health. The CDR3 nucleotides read TGCAGTGCTGCTCGGAAGGGCCCGAATAAACAAGAGACCCAGTACTTC. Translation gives CSAARKGPNKQETQYF.